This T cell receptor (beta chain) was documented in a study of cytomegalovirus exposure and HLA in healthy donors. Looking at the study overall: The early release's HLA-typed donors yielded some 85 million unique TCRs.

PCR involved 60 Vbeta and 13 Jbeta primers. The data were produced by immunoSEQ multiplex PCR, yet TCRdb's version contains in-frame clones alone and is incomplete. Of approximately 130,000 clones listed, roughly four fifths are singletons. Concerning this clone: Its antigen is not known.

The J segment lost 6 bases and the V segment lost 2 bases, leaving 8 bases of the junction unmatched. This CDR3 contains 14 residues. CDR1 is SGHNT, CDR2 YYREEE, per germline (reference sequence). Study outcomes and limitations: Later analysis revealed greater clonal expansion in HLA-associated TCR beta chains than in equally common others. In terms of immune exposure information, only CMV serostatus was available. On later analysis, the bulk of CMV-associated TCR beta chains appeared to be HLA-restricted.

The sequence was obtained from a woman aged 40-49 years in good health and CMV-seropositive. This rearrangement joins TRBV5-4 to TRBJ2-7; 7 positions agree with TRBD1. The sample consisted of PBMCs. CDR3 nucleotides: TGTGCCAGCAGCTTCGGGCAGGGGGTGGGCGAGCAGTACTTC. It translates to CASSFGQGVGEQYF.